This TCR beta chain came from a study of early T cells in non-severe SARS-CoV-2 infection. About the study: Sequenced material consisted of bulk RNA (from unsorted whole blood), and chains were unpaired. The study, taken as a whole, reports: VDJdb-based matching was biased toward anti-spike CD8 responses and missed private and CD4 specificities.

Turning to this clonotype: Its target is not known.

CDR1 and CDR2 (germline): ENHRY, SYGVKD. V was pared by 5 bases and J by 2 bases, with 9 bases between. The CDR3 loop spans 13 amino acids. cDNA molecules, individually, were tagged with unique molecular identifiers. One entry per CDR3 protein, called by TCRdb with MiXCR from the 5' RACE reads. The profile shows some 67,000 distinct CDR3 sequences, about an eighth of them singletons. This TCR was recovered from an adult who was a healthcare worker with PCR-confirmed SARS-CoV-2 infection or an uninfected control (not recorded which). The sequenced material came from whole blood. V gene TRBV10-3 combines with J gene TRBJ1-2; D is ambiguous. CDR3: CAISSQGNYGYTF. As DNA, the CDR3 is TGTGCCATCAGTTCCCAAGGGAACTATGGCTACACCTTC.